This T cell receptor beta chain was found in a study of immune heterogeneity within non-small cell lung tumors. Findings and caveats of the study: Identical dominant CDR3 beta clonotypes recurred across a patient's tumor sites, together with site-unique high-frequency clones. Locally, T-cell clonality showed a moderate but significant correlation with tumor mutational burden measured at the same site (R approximately 0.34).

Multiplex PCR amplified the TCR beta CDR3 region. Its first round ran for 10 cycles with 32 V and 13 J primers. TCRdb analysed the multiplex PCR reads with MiXCR anew, one entry per CDR3 protein. The sample has roughly 20,000 distinct CDR3 sequences, less than 35% seen once. As regards this clonotype: The antigen is unknown. Germline and junction disagree at one end, which may indicate a read error.

Bulk tumor genomic DNA served as template, at 600 ng per sample. Surgeons took several biopsies per primary tumor, spaced far apart, during surgery. Samples came from untreated patients having curative surgery for newly diagnosed non-small cell lung cancer. This CDR3 has 15 amino acids. Per germline, CDR1 SGHTA and CDR2 FQGNSA. This TCR was sampled from a man aged 40-49 years with non-small cell lung cancer. This sequence joins TRBV7-2 and TRBJ2-6, with TRBD1 matching over 7 bases. What was sequenced was lung tumor tissue. CDR3 coding DNA: TGTGCCAGCAGCTTCGACAGGGCTGGGGCCACCGTCCTGACTTTC. Residues: CASSFDRAGATVLTF. Using reference TRBV7-2 and TRBJ2-6 for the parts outside the CDR3, the full variable domain is GAGVSQSPSNKVTEKGKDVELRCDPISGHTALYWYRQSLGQGLEFLIYFQGNSAPDKSGLPSDRFSAERTGGSVSTLTIQRTQQEDSAVYLCASSFDRAGATVLTFGAGSRLTVL.